Listed below are T cell receptor beta chains from one sample, sequenced in a study of blood T cells in healthy people across ages. TCRdb analysed the 5' RACE reads with MiXCR anew, one entry per CDR3 protein. The table lists roughly 640,000 distinct CDR3 sequences, roughly 30% of them singletons. Sequenced material: blood. The receptors shown here come from a woman of 80 years or more in good health. Both conserved end residues are part of each CDR3. Fields, in order: clone size, J gene, D gene, V gene, CDR3 protein, CDR3 DNA. The D gene is left open where the match is weak. Size is stated for part of the rows, as once, few or many counts, or as a class when the clone is expanded.

many,TRBJ1-2,NA,TRBV3-1,CASSQDTAFYGYTF,TGTGCCAGCAGCCAAGATACCGCCTTCTATGGCTACACCTTC
many,TRBJ1-2,NA,TRBV6-5,CASSYRGASGYTF,TGTGCCAGCAGTTACCGGGGGGCTAGCGGCTACACCTTC
many,TRBJ2-5,NA,TRBV15,CATSTRGRGQETQYF,TGTGCCACCAGCACACGGGGGAGGGGGCAAGAGACCCAGTACTTC
NA,TRBJ1-6,TRBD1,TRBV5-1,CASTQQGPYNSPLHF,TGCGCCAGCACCCAACAGGGGCCGTATAATTCACCCCTCCACTTT
NA,TRBJ1-6,NA,TRBV9,CASSPNLQSSYNSPLHF,TGTGCCAGCAGCCCAAACCTACAGAGCTCCTATAATTCACCCCTCCACTTT
NA,TRBJ1-5,TRBD1,TRBV12-3/TRBV12-4,CASSQGGETQHF,TGTGCCAGCAGCCAGGGGGGGGAAACCCAGCATTTT
many,TRBJ1-5,TRBD1,TRBV7-9,CASSLGGTGVGNQPQHF,TGTGCCAGCAGCTTAGGGGGGACAGGGGTTGGCAATCAGCCCCAGCATTTT
many,TRBJ2-7,TRBD1,TRBV30,CAWSLTGGGIYEQYF,TGTGCCTGGAGCCTTACAGGGGGAGGAATCTACGAGCAGTACTTC
NA,TRBJ2-1,TRBD2,TRBV5-1,CASRAAGGGYNEQFF,TGCGCCAGCCGGGCGGCGGGGGGTGGGTACAATGAGCAGTTCTTC
few,TRBJ2-3,NA,TRBV18,CASSPLKGGSTQYF,TGTGCCAGCTCACCGCTAAAAGGGGGGAGTACGCAGTATTTT
NA,TRBJ1-1,NA,TRBV5-1,CASSLTGHTEAFF,TGCGCCAGCAGCTTGACAGGCCACACTGAAGCTTTCTTT
NA,TRBJ2-5,TRBD1,TRBV6-5,CASSYSIQGALLF,TGTGCCAGCAGTTATTCAATTCAGGGGGCGCTGCTTTTC
many,TRBJ1-1,NA,TRBV6-1,CASSQSRDTEAFF,TGTGCCAGCAGTCAATCGCGGGACACTGAAGCTTTCTTT
NA,TRBJ2-7,TRBD1,TRBV20-1,CSANGDRGETRYF,TGCAGTGCTAATGGGGACAGGGGTGAGACCCGGTACTTC
once,TRBJ1-2,NA,TRBV5-4,CASSFWSANYGYTF,TGTGCCAGCAGCTTCTGGTCAGCTAACTATGGCTACACCTTC
few,TRBJ2-3,TRBD1,TRBV24-1,CATSDLSGTGPDTQYF,TGTGCCACCAGTGATCTTTCCGGGACAGGGCCAGATACGCAGTATTTT
many,TRBJ1-2,NA,TRBV29-1,CSVEQLYGYTF,TGCAGCGTTGAACAGCTCTATGGCTACACCTTC
NA,TRBJ2-7,NA,TRBV10-3,CAISESAQVGSSEQYF,TGTGCCATCAGTGAGTCTGCACAGGTGGGCTCCTCCGAGCAGTACTTC
many,TRBJ2-7,NA,TRBV27,CASSTNTGYEQYF,TGTGCCAGCAGTACCAACACCGGTTACGAGCAGTACTTC
many,TRBJ2-1,NA,TRBV29-1,CSVEALIGEQFF,TGCAGCGTCGAGGCCCTTATCGGTGAGCAGTTCTTC
NA,TRBJ2-6,NA,TRBV28,CASSLLYSGANVLTF,TGTGCCAGCAGTTTACTATACTCTGGGGCCAACGTCCTGACTTTC
NA,TRBJ2-7,TRBD1,TRBV20-1,CSVPPGQGLRYEQYF,TGCAGTGTTCCTCCGGGACAGGGTTTGAGGTACGAGCAGTACTTC
many,TRBJ2-5,TRBD2,TRBV7-9,CASSLRSGGAEETQYF,TGTGCCAGCAGCTTGCGTAGCGGGGGGGCAGAGGAGACCCAGTACTTC
NA,TRBJ1-1,NA,TRBV7-6,CASSVMTLANTEAFF,TGTGCCAGCAGCGTGATGACCCTGGCAAACACTGAAGCTTTCTTT
many,TRBJ1-4,NA,TRBV5-1,CASSRLAGTGGEKLFF,TGCGCCAGCAGCCGGCTCGCCGGGACGGGAGGTGAAAAACTGTTTTTT
NA,TRBJ2-1,TRBD2,TRBV4-3,CASSLSSGGAVEQFF,TGCGCCAGCAGCCTCTCTAGCGGGGGGGCGGTTGAGCAGTTCTTC
many,TRBJ1-2,NA,TRBV28,CASSLSPQVSQGYTF,TGTGCCAGCAGTTTATCCCCGCAGGTGTCTCAAGGCTACACCTTC
NA,TRBJ1-5,NA,TRBV28,CASSFRESWHF,TGTGCCAGCAGTTTCAGGGAGAGTTGGCATTTT
many,TRBJ2-3,NA,TRBV6-1,CASETDRTDTQYF,TGTGCCAGCGAAACTGACAGGACAGATACGCAGTATTTT
many,TRBJ2-7,NA,TRBV27,CASSLSTGWGEQYF,TGTGCCAGCAGTTTATCGACAGGTTGGGGCGAGCAGTACTTC
NA,TRBJ2-2,NA,TRBV3-1,CASSQTPTGKTGELFF,TGTGCCAGCAGCCAGACGCCGACTGGGAAAACCGGGGAGCTGTTTTTT
NA,TRBJ2-2,NA,TRBV2,CASSVGQPTNTGELFF,TGTGCCAGCAGTGTCGGACAGCCGACGAACACCGGGGAGCTGTTTTTT
many,TRBJ1-6,NA,TRBV15,CATSSGNLDGNNSPLHF,TGTGCCACCAGCTCAGGGAATTTAGATGGAAATAATTCACCCCTCCACTTT
few,TRBJ1-6,NA,TRBV15,CATSRPSPFGAPLHF,TGTGCCACCAGCAGACCCAGCCCCTTTGGGGCACCCCTCCACTTT
few,TRBJ1-1,NA,TRBV12-5,CASGLMQTTEAFF,TGTGCTAGTGGTTTGATGCAGACGACTGAAGCTTTCTTT
NA,TRBJ1-1,NA,TRBV9,CASSGTPAGTEAFF,TGTGCCAGCAGCGGTACACCCGCGGGCACTGAAGCTTTCTTT
many,TRBJ2-7,TRBD1,TRBV6-2/TRBV6-3,CASTRPGTGEHEQYF,TGTGCCAGCACTCGACCCGGGACAGGGGAGCACGAGCAGTACTTC
NA,TRBJ1-2,NA,TRBV30,CAWSSDGSYGYTF,TGTGCCTGGAGTTCCGACGGATCCTATGGCTACACCTTC
NA,TRBJ2-7,TRBD2,TRBV20-1,CSARDALAGVGEQYF,TGCAGTGCTAGAGATGCTCTAGCGGGAGTTGGGGAGCAGTACTTC
NA,TRBJ2-2,NA,TRBV19,CASSPINTGERFF,TGTGCCAGTAGTCCGATTAACACCGGGGAGCGGTTTTTT